These 27 T cell receptor beta chains came from one sample sequenced in a study of shared clonotypes between healthy human individuals. Sequencing used immunoSEQ multiplex PCR; TCRdb keeps in-frame clones, though not all of them. This table holds roughly 1.4 million clones, 97% to 99% found once. Sequencing was performed on naive CD4+ T cells sorted from blood. Subset described: CD45RA+ positively selected. These receptors were obtained from a man aged 25-45 years in good health.

The chain links TRBV4-1 to TRBJ1-2, with 9 nucleotides matching TRBD1. The V segment lost 1 base and the J segment 8 bases; nucleotides outside the gene matches: 8. This CDR3 comprises 15 residues. Germline loops: CDR1 MGHRA, CDR2 YSYEKL. DNA of the CDR3: TGCGCCAGCAGCCAAGCCCCCCGAACAGGGGGCGGCTACACCTTC. The encoded protein is CASSQAPRTGGGYTF.

The J gene is TRBJ2-2, the V gene TRBV4-3; D unclear. Per germline, CDR1 LGHNA and CDR2 YSLEER. This CDR3 comprises 16 residues. With 1 base removed from V and 4 bases from J, the gap between germline ends came to 13 bases. CDR3 region: CASSQVLLATTGELFF. CDR3 DNA: TGCGCCAGCAGCCAAGTCCTCTTAGCTACCACCGGGGAGCTGTTTTTT.

The rearrangement links TRBV28 to TRBJ1-5, with 9 positions matching TRBD1. CDR1 MDHEN and CDR2 SYDVKM come from the germline V gene. V was pared by 5 bases and J by 6 bases, with 8 bases of the junction left unmatched. The CDR3 is 15 residues long. The CDR3 DNA is TGTGCCAGCAGTCCCAGACAGGGGGGAGGTCAGCCCCAGCATTTT. As protein: CASSPRQGGGQPQHF. Supplemented by reference TRBV28 and TRBJ1-5, the full variable domain reads DVKVTQSSRYLVKRTGEKVFLECVQDMDHENMFWYRQDPGLGLRLIYFSYDVKMKEKGDIPEGYSVSREKKERFSLILESASTNQTSMYLCASSPRQGGGQPQHFGDGTRLSIL.

The CDR3 DNA sequence: TGCGCCAGCAGTGATCCGGGACTAGCGGGAGTTCCCTACGAGCAGTACTTC. Residues: CASSDPGLAGVPYEQYF. This rearrangement joins TRBV10-2 to TRBJ2-7, with 14 bases lining up with TRBD2. The CDR3 extends over 17 amino acids. CDR1 and CDR2 (germline): WSHSY, SAAADI. The ends lost 3 bases at V and 2 bases at J; junction bases unmatched: 6.

The chain employs TRBV18 and TRBJ2-1; tentatively, D is TRBD1 (6 bases). The V and J ends lost 0 bases and 3 bases respectively, with 15 bases between them. CDR1 is KGHSH, CDR2 LQKENI, per germline. This CDR3 region has 17 residues. The CDR3 protein is CASSPPIRDTYYNEQFF. The DNA of the CDR3 is TGTGCCAGCTCACCACCAATCCGGGACACTTACTACAATGAGCAGTTCTTC.

The CDR3 loop reads CASSSRTEDSGANVLTF. The CDR3 DNA reads as TGTGCCAGCAGTTCTAGGACGGAGGATTCTGGGGCCAACGTCCTGACTTTC. V gene TRBV28 combines with J gene TRBJ2-6, with D possibly being TRBD2 (5 bases). The CDR3 is 17 residues long. V was cut by 4 bases and J by 1 base, with 14 bases left in between. Germline V lookup: CDR1 MDHEN, CDR2 SYDVKM.

This sequence joins TRBV11-2 and TRBJ2-2; D remains ambiguous. The ends were cut back, 0 bases at V and 0 bases at J, with 5 bases in the middle. The length of the CDR3 is 15 residues. The germline V gene encodes CDR1 SGHAT and CDR2 FQNNGV. CDR3 DNA sequence: TGTGCCAGCAGCTTAGAACGGACGAACACCGGGGAGCTGTTTTTT. Translating it yields CASSLERTNTGELFF.

CDR3 nucleotide sequence: TGTGCCAGCTCACGCGGGGACCATAGAGAGCAGTACTTC. Translated: CASSRGDHREQYF. This chain uses TRBV18 with TRBJ2-7, with D tentatively TRBD2 (6 bases). V was shortened by 4 bases and J by 7 bases, with 14 bases between the two germline ends. CDR3 size: 13 residues. Germline V gives CDR1 KGHSH, CDR2 LQKENI.

The gene calls are TRBV9 and TRBJ1-2; maybe TRBD1 (5 bases). V lost 0 bases and J 6 bases, leaving 9 bases between the germline ends. CDR1 and CDR2 (germline): SGDLS, YYNGEE. The length of the CDR3 is 13 residues. The CDR3 reads CASSVDGQDGYTF. In nucleotides, the CDR3 is TGTGCCAGCAGCGTAGACGGACAAGATGGCTACACCTTC.

V and J are TRBV27 and TRBJ2-2; TRBD2 matches at 12 bases. With V trimmed by 2 bases and J by 5 bases, 9 bases remained unmatched. The CDR3 spans 18 residues. CDR1 is MNHEY, CDR2 SMNVEV, per germline (reference sequence). CDR3 protein: CASSLRWTSGMWTGELFF. The CDR3 DNA reads as TGTGCCAGCAGTTTAAGGTGGACTAGCGGGATGTGGACCGGGGAGCTGTTTTTT.

The chain employs TRBV29-1 and TRBJ1-1; a weak D match, TRBD1 (5 bases). Germline lookup yields CDR1 SQVTM and CDR2 ANQGSEA. The CDR3 sequence is 12 residues long. V lost 4 bases to trimming and J lost 1 base, with 7 bases between them. CDR3 DNA sequence: TGCAGCGTTGGGGACCAGAACACTGAAGCTTTCTTT. Its translation: CSVGDQNTEAFF. The variable domain in full, completed from reference TRBV29-1 and TRBJ1-1, reads SAVISQKPSRDICQRGTSLTIQCQVDSQVTMMFWYRQQPGQSLTLIATANQGSEATYESGFVIDKFPISRPNLTFSTLTVSNMSPEDSSIYLCSVGDQNTEAFFGQGTRLTVV.

This chain uses TRBV7-2 with TRBJ1-1; D call uncertain. V lost 4 bases, J lost 1 base, and 19 bases lay in between. This CDR3 is 17 amino acids long. Germline lookup yields CDR1 SGHTA and CDR2 FQGNSA. CDR3 nucleotide sequence: TGTGCCAGCAGCTCCGGGATTTGGAGTAGGACGAACACTGAAGCTTTCTTT. This gives the protein CASSSGIWSRTNTEAFF.

This sequence joins TRBV4-3 and TRBJ1-5; weak D call: TRBD1 (5 bases). The ends were cut back, 4 bases at V and 3 bases at J, with 13 bases in the middle. Germline lookup yields CDR1 LGHNA and CDR2 YSLEER. This CDR3 is built from 15 residues. CDR3 loop: CASSPRQGNNQPQHF. CDR3 in DNA: TGCGCCAGCAGCCCCCGCCAGGGCAACAATCAGCCCCAGCATTTT.

This chain connects TRBV5-1 to TRBJ2-1; 9 nucleotides agree with TRBD1. The CDR3 runs to 15 residues. V shed 1 base, J shed 9 bases, and the junction held 8 bases outside the gene matches. Germline V gene lookup returns CDR1 SGHRS and CDR2 YFSETQ. CDR3 in DNA: TGCGCCAGCAGCTTGTCGGGACAGGGCTTTAGTGAGCAGTTCTTC. This codes for CASSLSGQGFSEQFF. Drawing the rest from reference TRBV5-1 and TRBJ2-1, the complete variable domain is KAGVTQTPRYLIKTRGQQVTLSCSPISGHRSVSWYQQTPGQGLQFLFEYFSETQRNKGNFPGRFSGRQFSNSRSEMNVSTLELGDSALYLCASSLSGQGFSEQFFGPGTRLTVL.

The rearrangement joins TRBV28 to TRBJ2-1; a possible D gene is TRBD2 (5 bases). The CDR3 has 13 amino acids. The germline V gene encodes CDR1 MDHEN and CDR2 SYDVKM. Trimming left V 8 bases short and J 6 bases short, with 14 bases between. This CDR3 reads CASSKDGINEQFF. CDR3 DNA sequence: TGTGCCAGCTCTAAGGACGGGATCAATGAGCAGTTCTTC.

The chain is built from TRBV6-5 and TRBJ1-1; no reliable D call. Trimming removed 2 bases at V and 9 bases at J, with 13 bases between. Germline loops: CDR1 MNHEY, CDR2 SVGAGI. The CDR3 runs to 13 residues. CDR3: CASSYVGESQAFF. The CDR3, as DNA: TGTGCCAGCAGTTACGTAGGCGAGTCTCAAGCTTTCTTT.

The genes are TRBV5-1 and TRBJ2-2, with D unresolved. CDR1 SGHRS and CDR2 YFSETQ come from the germline V gene. With 4 bases removed from V and 2 bases from J, the gap between germline ends came to 9 bases. This CDR3 region has 14 residues. The CDR3 protein is CASSVRANTGELFF. The CDR3 bases are TGCGCCAGCAGCGTCCGGGCTAACACCGGGGAGCTGTTTTTT.

The chain combines TRBV5-4 with TRBJ2-5, with TRBD2 matching 9 bases. The CDR3 length is 14 residues. CDR1 is SGHNT and CDR2 is YYREEE in the germline V gene (reference sequence). V lost 1 base to trimming and J lost 4 bases; unmatched junction nucleotides: 2. The CDR3 sequence is CASSLSGGRETQYF. CDR3 bases: TGTGCCAGCAGCTTGAGCGGGGGGCGAGAGACCCAGTACTTC.

The chain combines TRBV30 with TRBJ1-4; TRBD1 agrees at 11 bases. Per the germline V gene, CDR1 is GTSNPN and CDR2 is SVGIG (reference sequence). Unmatched junction bases numbered 9, after V lost 2 bases and J lost 7 bases. The CDR3 is 16 residues long. The CDR3 DNA is TGTGCCTGGAGTCTTCTTAGGACAGGGGGCTTTGAAAAACTGTTTTTT. Translated, it gives CAWSLLRTGGFEKLFF. Together with reference TRBV30 and TRBJ1-4, the CDR3 gives the full variable domain: SQTIHQWPATLVQPVGSPLSLECTVEGTSNPNLYWYRQAAGRGLQLLFYSVGIGQISSEVPQNLSASRPQDRQFILSSKKLLLSDSGFYLCAWSLLRTGGFEKLFFGSGTQLSVL.

In its sample, this clone was seen once. The rearrangement joins TRBV11-2 to TRBJ2-1; D not certain. V was cut by 3 bases and J by 3 bases, with 6 bases left in between. CDR3 length: 13 residues. Germline V gene sequence: CDR1 SGHAT, CDR2 FQNNGV. CDR3 protein: CASSFTNYNEQFF. The CDR3 DNA reads as TGTGCCAGCAGCTTCACTAACTACAATGAGCAGTTCTTC.

The chain is built from TRBV6-4 and TRBJ1-5; 7 bases are shared with TRBD1. The CDR3 has 17 residues. CDR1 is MRHNA, CDR2 SNTAGT, per germline. V shed 4 bases, J shed 7 bases, and the junction held 16 bases outside the gene matches. CDR3: CASSVGRDSPLAQPQHF. CDR3 coding DNA: TGTGCCAGCAGTGTCGGCCGGGACAGCCCTCTGGCGCAGCCCCAGCATTTT.

The CDR3 here is CSVERGYGEQYF. In DNA form, the CDR3 reads TGCAGCGTTGAAAGGGGTTATGGCGAGCAGTACTTC. The chain links TRBV29-1 to TRBJ2-7; TRBD1 is a possible D gene (5 bases). This CDR3 has 12 residues. Germline CDR1 and CDR2: SQVTM and ANQGSEA. Trimming took off 2 bases at V and 6 bases at J, with 11 bases between the two ends.

The V call is TRBV19, the J call TRBJ1-1; a possible D gene is TRBD1 (5 bases). V lost 2 bases and J lost 1, with 14 bases in between. The germline gives CDR1 LNHDA, CDR2 SQIVND (reference sequence). The CDR3 contains 16 residues. Here the CDR3 reads CASSISTVGENTEAFF. DNA of the CDR3: TGTGCCAGTAGTATATCTACAGTAGGGGAGAACACTGAAGCTTTCTTT.

V usage is TRBV6-1 and J usage is TRBJ1-5; TRBD1 might be the D (6 bases). V lost 5 bases, J lost 2 bases, and 13 bases lay in between. Looked up from germline, CDR1 is MNHNS and CDR2 is SASEGT. This CDR3 comprises 15 residues. The CDR3 protein is CASSPVQGRNQPQHF. The CDR3 DNA sequence: TGTGCCAGCAGTCCTGTACAGGGACGCAATCAGCCCCAGCATTTT.

This chain links TRBV6-1 with TRBJ1-5, with a possible D match to TRBD1 (5 bases). Germline assignment: CDR1 MNHNS and CDR2 SASEGT. V lost 6 bases and J lost 3, with 15 bases in between. CDR3 size: 15 residues. The CDR3 DNA is TGTGCCAGCAGCCCCGCTCTGGGGACCAATCAGCCCCAGCATTTT. It is translated as CASSPALGTNQPQHF.

The chain has TRBV7-2 and TRBJ2-7; D may be TRBD2 (6 bases). Germline V CDR1 and CDR2: SGHTA, FQGNSA. V lost 2 bases and J lost 5, with 13 bases in between. The CDR3 consists of 14 residues. CDR3 nucleotide sequence: TGTGCCAGCAGCTTACTACGGGAGTACAACGAGCAGTACTTC. It codes for CASSLLREYNEQYF. Variable domain in full (rest from reference TRBV7-2 and TRBJ2-7): GAGVSQSPSNKVTEKGKDVELRCDPISGHTALYWYRQSLGQGLEFLIYFQGNSAPDKSGLPSDRFSAERTGGSVSTLTIQRTQQEDSAVYLCASSLLREYNEQYFGPGTRLTVT.

This chain links TRBV2 with TRBJ2-4; tentatively, D is TRBD2 (5 bases). Trimming cost V 4 bases and J 3 bases, with 10 bases left between them. The CDR3 extends over 14 amino acids. Germline CDR1 SNHLY, CDR2 FYNNEI. The CDR3: CASSVAGGKNIQYF. The CDR3 DNA sequence: TGTGCCAGCAGTGTCGCGGGTGGCAAAAACATTCAGTACTTC.